A selection of T cell receptor beta chains follows, all from one sample in a study of blood T cell repertoires in COVID-19. Clones were sequenced by immunoSEQ multiplex PCR, and TCRdb holds only the in-frame ones, with some missing. This repertoire shows roughly 75,000 clones, about four fifths found once; its top ten account for 28%. Sequencing was carried out using peripheral blood. The receptors stem from a man between 65 and 85 years old with acute or convalescent COVID-19. Each CDR3 is given with its conserved first and last residue. D genes are given only for firm matches. Clone size, where shown, is once, few, many, or a class for clones that have expanded.

v_call,clone_size,d_call,j_call,cdr3_aa,cdr3_nt
TRBV10-1,-,TRBD1,TRBJ2-3,CASSESGQGMTQYF,TGCGCCAGCAGTGAGTCTGGACAGGGGATGACGCAGTATTTT
TRBV7-2,-,-,TRBJ1-2,CASSLAAREGYTF,TGTGCCAGCAGCTTAGCGGCCAGGGAAGGCTACACCTTC
TRBV15,-,-,TRBJ1-4,CATSSPRGFGDDTNEKLFF,TGTGCCACCAGCAGCCCTCGGGGGTTCGGCGACGATACTAATGAAAAACTGTTTTTT
TRBV11-3,-,-,TRBJ1-3,CASSFGGAKGNTIYF,TGTGCCAGCAGCTTCGGGGGGGCGAAGGGAAACACCATATATTTT
TRBV27,-,TRBD1,TRBJ2-7,CATKPGTGDYEQYF,TGTGCCACCAAACCCGGGACAGGGGACTACGAGCAGTACTTC
TRBV9,-,-,TRBJ1-2,CASSATTANYGYTF,TGTGCCAGCAGCGCCACAACAGCAAACTATGGCTACACCTTC
TRBV5-1,-,TRBD2,TRBJ2-3,CASSPGAAGGTDTQYF,TGCGCCAGCAGCCCCGGGGCTGCGGGAGGCACAGATACGCAGTATTTT
TRBV19,-,-,TRBJ2-3,CASSISAKGGTDTQYF,TGTGCCAGTAGTATCTCGGCTAAGGGGGGCACAGATACGCAGTATTTT
TRBV7-2,-,-,TRBJ2-7,CASSLGRGTGPEQYF,TGTGCCAGCAGCTTAGGGCGGGGGACAGGCCCCGAGCAGTACTTC
TRBV7-9,-,TRBD1,TRBJ2-7,CASSANLGTGGMYEQYF,TGTGCCAGCAGCGCAAACCTTGGGACAGGGGGCATGTACGAGCAGTACTTC
TRBV19,-,-,TRBJ2-2,CASNRLGTGELFF,TGTGCCAGTAATAGACTGGGCACCGGGGAGCTGTTTTTT
TRBV9,-,TRBD2,TRBJ2-1,CASTSSGSSQRQFF,TGTGCCAGCACTAGTAGCGGGAGTAGTCAGCGGCAGTTCTTC
TRBV7-2,-,-,TRBJ2-7,CASSLERRGYEQYF,TGTGCCAGCAGCTTAGAGAGAAGGGGCTACGAGCAGTACTTC
TRBV30,-,-,TRBJ1-4,CAWRLNEKLFF,TGTGCCTGGAGACTTAATGAAAAACTGTTTTTT
TRBV28,-,-,TRBJ1-1,CASSEQGGTEAFF,TGTGCCAGCAGTGAACAGGGTGGAACTGAAGCTTTCTTT
TRBV6-5,once,TRBD1,TRBJ1-4,CASGQGVRNEKLFF,TGTGCCAGCGGCCAGGGGGTTAGGAATGAAAAACTGTTTTTT
TRBV5-1,-,TRBD2,TRBJ2-3,CASSLERGTTDTQYF,TGCGCCAGCAGCTTGGAGCGGGGTACCACAGATACGCAGTATTTT
TRBV5-1,-,TRBD1,TRBJ2-5,CASKDRAGQETQYF,TGCGCCAGCAAAGACAGGGCTGGCCAAGAGACCCAGTACTTC
TRBV28,-,-,TRBJ1-4,CASIDSTNEKLFF,TGTGCCAGCATAGACTCAACTAATGAAAAACTGTTTTTT
TRBV6-1,-,TRBD1,TRBJ2-1,CASSVTPDRGTYNEQFF,TGTGCCAGCAGTGTAACTCCCGACAGGGGGACCTACAATGAGCAGTTCTTC
TRBV6-6,-,TRBD1,TRBJ2-7,CASTGTGDSYEQYF,TGTGCCAGCACCGGGACAGGGGACTCCTACGAGCAGTACTTC
TRBV5-6,-,TRBD2,TRBJ2-3,CASSRMLAVGFDTQYF,TGTGCCAGCAGCAGAATGCTAGCGGTTGGGTTTGATACGCAGTATTTT
TRBV4-1,once,TRBD1,TRBJ1-2,CASSQATGTYGYTF,TGCGCCAGCAGCCAAGCGACAGGGACCTATGGCTACACCTTC
TRBV5-1,-,TRBD1,TRBJ1-2,CASSGQGTGDYGYTF,TGCGCCAGCAGCGGACAGGGGACAGGGGACTATGGCTACACCTTC
TRBV7-2,-,TRBD1,TRBJ1-1,CASSPAGTGNTEAFF,TGTGCCAGCAGTCCGGCAGGGACAGGGAACACTGAAGCTTTCTTT
TRBV6-5,once,TRBD2,TRBJ2-7,CASRAGTTQEQYF,TGTGCCAGCAGAGCCGGGACTACTCAAGAGCAGTACTTC
TRBV18,-,TRBD1,TRBJ2-7,CASSPRQGVYEQYF,TGTGCCAGCTCACCGCGACAGGGGGTCTACGAGCAGTACTTC
TRBV19,-,TRBD1,TRBJ1-2,CASSASDRGYGYTF,TGTGCCAGTAGTGCGTCGGACAGGGGCTATGGCTACACCTTC
TRBV7-2,-,-,TRBJ2-7,CASSLGQLYEQYF,TGTGCCAGCAGCTTAGGACAGCTGTACGAGCAGTACTTC
TRBV15,-,TRBD1,TRBJ2-7,CATSRDQRAGGSYEQYF,TGTGCCACCAGCAGAGATCAGAGGGCAGGGGGTTCCTACGAGCAGTACTTC
TRBV11-3,-,-,TRBJ1-1,CASSLGAGEAFF,TGTGCCAGCAGCTTAGGGGCAGGTGAAGCTTTCTTT
TRBV10-3,once,-,TRBJ2-7,CAISELLTGSSGEQYF,TGTGCCATCAGTGAGCTTTTGACTGGGAGTTCAGGCGAGCAGTACTTC
TRBV7-2,few,-,TRBJ2-2,CASSARTTNTGELFF,TGTGCCAGCAGCGCACGGACAACAAACACCGGGGAGCTGTTTTTT
TRBV6-2/TRBV6-3,-,-,TRBJ1-1,CASSRGMNTEAFF,TGTGCCAGCAGTAGGGGGATGAACACTGAAGCTTTCTTT
TRBV18,-,TRBD2,TRBJ2-1,CASRLAGGNNEQFF,TGTGCCAGCCGACTAGCGGGAGGGAACAATGAGCAGTTCTTC
TRBV30,few,-,TRBJ1-4,CAWTGQSNEKLFF,TGTGCCTGGACCGGACAGAGCAATGAAAAACTGTTTTTT
TRBV6-7,-,-,TRBJ2-2,CASMEGSLDRELFF,TGTGCCAGCATGGAGGGAAGCCTAGACCGGGAGCTGTTTTTT
TRBV11-2,-,TRBD1,TRBJ1-1,CASSWGQGGFEAFF,TGTGCCAGCAGCTGGGGACAGGGAGGCTTTGAAGCTTTCTTT
TRBV6-5,-,-,TRBJ1-5,CASSLREVDQPQHF,TGTGCCAGCAGTCTTCGGGAGGTAGATCAGCCCCAGCATTTT
TRBV5-4,-,TRBD1,TRBJ1-1,CASRLNVQGDTEAFF,TGTGCCAGCAGATTGAATGTACAGGGGGACACTGAAGCTTTCTTT
TRBV29-1,-,TRBD1,TRBJ2-7,CSVGILGTANYEQYF,TGCAGCGTTGGAATTTTGGGGACAGCCAACTACGAGCAGTACTTC
TRBV7-7,-,TRBD2,TRBJ2-7,CASSLAGTSGGEQYF,TGTGCCAGCAGCCTAGCCGGGACTAGCGGTGGCGAGCAGTACTTC
TRBV7-2,-,TRBD1,TRBJ2-1,CASRLIPGQFNNEQFF,TGTGCCAGCAGACTCATACCGGGACAGTTTAACAATGAGCAGTTCTTC
TRBV28,-,TRBD1,TRBJ2-7,CASSSGGQGAHEQYF,TGTGCCAGCAGTTCGGGGGGACAGGGGGCCCACGAGCAGTACTTC
TRBV6-5,-,-,TRBJ2-5,CATLDSSGRETQYF,TGTGCCACCCTCGACTCCTCGGGGAGAGAGACCCAGTACTTC